The 7 T cell receptor beta chains below all came from one sample that was sequenced in a study of blood T cell repertoires in COVID-19. Profiled with immunoSEQ multiplex PCR; TCRdb holds only in-frame clones, not every one. The table lists 170,000 or so clones, around 87% of them singletons. Sequenced material: peripheral blood. These receptor sequences come from a man aged 35-49 years with active or convalescent COVID-19.

The rearrangement joins TRBV9 to TRBJ1-3, with D possibly matching TRBD1 (6 bases). Germline V gene data show CDR1 as SGDLS and CDR2 as YYNGEE. Trimming shortened V by 2 bases and J by 2 bases, and 8 bases separated the two germline ends. The CDR3 extends over 14 amino acids. CDR3 DNA sequence: TGTGCCAGCAGCGTGGGGGCTACTGGAAACACCATATATTTT. Translating gives CASSVGATGNTIYF.

V gene TRBV28 combines with J gene TRBJ1-3; no clear D. Per germline, CDR1 MDHEN and CDR2 SYDVKM. Trimming cost V 2 bases and J 8 bases, with 13 bases left between them. The CDR3 loop spans 14 amino acids. The CDR3 sequence is CASSLGPTRDTIYF. DNA of the CDR3: TGTGCCAGCAGTTTAGGGCCAACGCGGGACACCATATATTTT.

The CDR3 sequence is CAISESLSSSYNSPLHF. CDR3 nucleotide sequence: TGTGCCATCAGTGAGTCGTTATCGAGCTCCTATAATTCACCCCTCCACTTT. The V gene is TRBV10-3, the J gene TRBJ1-6, with D hard to call. V gave up 0 bases and J gave up 0 bases, with 9 bases separating them. Looked up from germline, CDR1 is ENHRY and CDR2 is SYGVKD. This CDR3 is 17 amino acids long.

To note about this clone: Other DNA variants within this sample encode the same CDR3. This rearrangement joins TRBV5-1 to TRBJ2-3, with D possibly being TRBD2 (6 bases). Germline loops: CDR1 SGHRS, CDR2 YFSETQ. The CDR3 has 15 residues. V was cut by 0 bases and J by 2 bases, with 10 bases left in between. CDR3 coding DNA: TGCGCCAGCAGCTTGGGACTAGTCACCACAGATACGCAGTATTTT. This sequence encodes CASSLGLVTTDTQYF. Variable domain in full (rest from reference TRBV5-1 and TRBJ2-3): KAGVTQTPRYLIKTRGQQVTLSCSPISGHRSVSWYQQTPGQGLQFLFEYFSETQRNKGNFPGRFSGRQFSNSRSEMNVSTLELGDSALYLCASSLGLVTTDTQYFGPGTRLTVL.

The chain couples TRBV24-1 to TRBJ2-6; unclear D gene. This CDR3 is built from 17 residues. The germline CDR1 and CDR2 sequences are KGHDR and SFDVKD. V lost 3 bases and J lost 0, with 11 bases in between. Here the CDR3 reads CATSDPSGNSGANVLTF. CDR3 coding DNA: TGTGCCACCAGTGATCCCTCAGGTAACTCTGGGGCCAACGTCCTGACTTTC.

The sample holds a few counts of this clone. This chain connects TRBV30 to TRBJ1-2, with D perhaps TRBD1 (5 bases). Germline lookup yields CDR1 GTSNPN and CDR2 SVGIG (reference sequence). This CDR3 region has 12 residues. V was cut by 0 bases and J by 7 bases, with 9 bases left in between. CDR3 amino acids: CAWSVQDGGYTF. As DNA, the CDR3 is TGTGCCTGGAGTGTACAGGACGGTGGCTACACCTTC. Combining the CDR3 with reference TRBV30 and TRBJ1-2 gives the whole variable domain SQTIHQWPATLVQPVGSPLSLECTVEGTSNPNLYWYRQAAGRGLQLLFYSVGIGQISSEVPQNLSASRPQDRQFILSSKKLLLSDSGFYLCAWSVQDGGYTFGSGTRLTVV.

This sequence joins TRBV2 and TRBJ2-5; D is uncertain. V was pared by 4 bases and J by 4 bases, with 10 bases between. This CDR3 spans 13 amino acids. Germline values: CDR1 SNHLY, CDR2 FYNNEI. CDR3 bases: TGTGCCAGCAGTGTCGAGTCTGGAGAGACCCAGTACTTC. Translation gives CASSVESGETQYF.